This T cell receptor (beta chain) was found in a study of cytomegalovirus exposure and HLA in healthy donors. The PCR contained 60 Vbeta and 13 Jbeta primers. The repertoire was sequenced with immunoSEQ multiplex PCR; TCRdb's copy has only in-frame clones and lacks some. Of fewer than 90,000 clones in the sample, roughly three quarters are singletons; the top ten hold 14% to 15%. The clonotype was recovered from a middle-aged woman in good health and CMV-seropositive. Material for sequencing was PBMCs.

In DNA form, the CDR3 reads TGTGCCAGCAGTCGCGGACTAGCGGGGAATGAGCAGTTCTTC. Amino acid sequence: CASSRGLAGNEQFF. V and J are TRBV6-5 and TRBJ2-1; 12 positions match TRBD2. CDR1 and CDR2 (germline): MNHEY, SVGAGI. V lost 5 bases, J lost 7 bases, and 3 bases stayed unmatched. This CDR3 comprises 14 residues.